This TCR beta chain is from a study of OX40 agonist ivuxolimab in advanced cancers. General study findings and limits: Nonresponders included some who also had low normalized T-cell clonal expansion.

Remarks on this clone: Its target is not known.

Profiling relied on immunoSEQ multiplex PCR, and the TCRdb table lists in-frame clones only, not all of them. The repertoire holds under 75,000 clones, with roughly 84% as singletons. V gave up 0 bases and J gave up 5 bases, with 6 bases separating them. Per the germline V gene, CDR1 is GTSNPN and CDR2 is SVGIG (reference sequence). This CDR3 is 12 amino acids long. Sequenced here: CD4+ or CD8+ T cells sorted from blood, sampled in a trial of the OX40 agonist ivuxolimab. The chain has TRBV30 and TRBJ2-3; D is unclear. The source of this sequence is an adult with an advanced solid tumor such as melanoma, head and neck, liver or kidney cancer. The CDR3 sequence is CAWSVAEDTQYF. Written as DNA, the CDR3 is TGTGCCTGGAGTGTAGCCGAAGATACGCAGTATTTT.